Listed below are T cell receptor beta chains from one sample, sequenced in a study of T cells after yellow fever vaccination. TCRdb re-called the 5' RACE reads with MiXCR, one entry per CDR3 protein. The sample has more than 300,000 distinct CDR3 sequences; about 4.5% are singletons. The source was PBMCs, collected 15 days after the yellow fever booster vaccination. The source is a man younger than 35 who received the YFV17D yellow fever vaccine. CDR3s include the opening cysteine and the closing phenylalanine or tryptophan. The D gene is left open where the match is weak. Clone size is not always given. Where it is, it says once, few, many or a class for expanded clones.

cdr3_nt	cdr3_aa	clone_size	d_call	v_call	j_call
TGCGCCAGCAGCCTTGGAGTGGGCAGGGGAGTAAATGAGCAGTTCTTC	CASSLGVGRGVNEQFF	many	NA	TRBV4-3	TRBJ2-1
TGTGCCAGCAGCAAGCGGTTCAACACTGAAGCTTTCTTT	CASSKRFNTEAFF	many	NA	TRBV6-5	TRBJ1-1
TGCGCCAGCAGCCAAGAGCTAGCGGGACCCTACGAGCAGTACTTC	CASSQELAGPYEQYF	many	TRBD2	TRBV4-1	TRBJ2-7
TGTGCCAGCAGTGAAGGGATGTCGGTCAATGAGCAGTTCTTC	CASSEGMSVNEQFF	NA	NA	TRBV2	TRBJ2-1
TGTGCCAGCAGTTACTCGACGGGGGTACCAGATACGCAGTATTTT	CASSYSTGVPDTQYF	many	NA	TRBV6-5	TRBJ2-3
TGTGCCAGCAGGGATAGTCGTGGGGGCACTGAAGCTTTCTTT	CASRDSRGGTEAFF	few	NA	TRBV3-1	TRBJ1-1
TGTGCCAGCTCACCAAGGGTGGGGGGCACAGATACGCAGTATTTT	CASSPRVGGTDTQYF	NA	NA	TRBV18	TRBJ2-3
TGTGCCAGCAGTTTACAGGAGGCCGGGGAGCTGTTTTTT	CASSLQEAGELFF	NA	NA	TRBV6-2/TRBV6-3	TRBJ2-2
TGTGCCAGCAGCGTAACGAATCATTCCCCCGGGACCCAGTACTTC	CASSVTNHSPGTQYF	many	NA	TRBV9	TRBJ2-5
TGTGCCAGCTCTCGCGGGAGATACCAAGAGACCCAGTACTTC	CASSRGRYQETQYF	many	TRBD2	TRBV18	TRBJ2-5
TGTGCCACCAGCAGAGATAAAAGGGGCGGACAGCCCCAGCATTTT	CATSRDKRGGQPQHF	few	NA	TRBV15	TRBJ1-5
TGTGGCAGCAGTTCGGGGCATGGAGATCAGCCCCAGCATTTT	CGSSSGHGDQPQHF	once	NA	TRBV5-4	TRBJ1-5
TGCGCCAGCAGCCAAGAAGGATTTAGGACAGATACGCAGTATTTT	CASSQEGFRTDTQYF	NA	NA	TRBV4-1	TRBJ2-3
TGTGCCAGCAGCGACACTACTGAGTACAATGAGCAGTTCTTC	CASSDTTEYNEQFF	few	NA	TRBV13	TRBJ2-1
TGTGCCAGCAGTTGGAGGTCCTCAGCTTTCTTT	CASSWRSSAFF	many	NA	TRBV12-3/TRBV12-4	TRBJ1-1
TGTGCCAGCAGCGAAGTTGGCGACAGAGATACGCAGTATTTT	CASSEVGDRDTQYF	few	NA	TRBV6-2/TRBV6-3	TRBJ2-3
TGTGCCAGCAGTTACGCGGGGGGACAAAGCACAGATACGGAGTATTTT	CASSYAGGQSTDTEYF	NA	TRBD2	TRBV6-5	TRBJ2-3
TGCGCCAGCAGCCGAGGTGGATACACAGATACGCAGTATTTT	CASSRGGYTDTQYF	many	NA	TRBV5-1	TRBJ2-3
TGCGCCAGCAGCCAAGATACACTAGCGGGCACAGATACGCAGTATTTT	CASSQDTLAGTDTQYF	many	TRBD2	TRBV4-3	TRBJ2-3
TGTGCCAGCAGCGGACAGGGAACTAATGAAAAACTGTTTTTT	CASSGQGTNEKLFF	NA	TRBD1	TRBV7-9	TRBJ1-4
TGTGCCAGCAGTCCGGATCTACTAGCGGGGGGGCCGGAGACCCAGTACTTC	CASSPDLLAGGPETQYF	NA	TRBD2	TRBV6-5	TRBJ2-5
TGCAGCGTTCGGGGCGAGGGGCGCGCAGATACGCAGTATTTT	CSVRGEGRADTQYF	many	NA	TRBV29-1	TRBJ2-3
TGTGCCAGCAGTTCGGGACAGGGGGCATGGGAAGCTTTCTTT	CASSSGQGAWEAFF	NA	TRBD1	TRBV27	TRBJ1-1
TGTGCCAGCAGGGGTACTAGCGGGGGTGGTTACGAGCAGTACTTC	CASRGTSGGGYEQYF	many	TRBD2	TRBV12-3/TRBV12-4	TRBJ2-7
TGTGCCAGCAGCAGCCCGATGAACACTGAAGCTTTCTTT	CASSSPMNTEAFF	few	NA	TRBV5-4	TRBJ1-1
TGCAGTGCTAGATCGAGGGGGCTATACAATGAGCAGTTCTTC	CSARSRGLYNEQFF	many	TRBD1	TRBV20-1	TRBJ2-1
TGTGCCAGCAGCGTACAGGGGACGGTTGAGACCCAGTACTTC	CASSVQGTVETQYF	many	NA	TRBV9	TRBJ2-5
TGTGCCATCAGTGAGTTTGGGGGCGCAGATACGCAGTATTTT	CAISEFGGADTQYF	many	NA	TRBV10-3	TRBJ2-3
TGTGCCAGCAGTTTATCGGGTTCAAGTGAAAAACTGTTTTTT	CASSLSGSSEKLFF	NA	NA	TRBV28	TRBJ1-4